This record concerns one T cell receptor (beta chain) sequence. The antigen is undetermined. Produced via immunoSEQ multiplex PCR; TCRdb's table is partial and in-frame only. The sample lists 9,000 to 13,000 clones; approximately 80% were seen once. Every single patient, without exception, relapsed after autologous stem cell transplantation, and brentuximab vedotin exposure varied. Best responses included complete response and partial response; otherwise, the best response was progressive disease. The entry originates in a study of PD-1 blockade in classical Hodgkin lymphoma. General study points: Initiation of nivolumab under 1 year after ASCT led to exclusion of patients.

The CDR3 consists of 14 residues. J lost 4 bases, V lost 6 bases, and 6 bases had no gene match. CDR1 is SNHLY, CDR2 FYNNEI, per germline. Sequences were derived from peripheral blood mononuclear cells (PBMCs), sampled at baseline. This chain joins TRBV2 and TRBJ1-5, with 7 positions matching TRBD1. The source is a human donor with classical Hodgkin lymphoma. The CDR3 bases are TGTGCCAGCAGAGCCGGGACAGATAATCAGCCCCAGCATTTT. It encodes CASRAGTDNQPQHF.